These 10 T cell receptor beta chains were all obtained from the same sample, sequenced in a study of blood T cell repertoires in COVID-19. Generated by immunoSEQ multiplex PCR, the TCRdb table keeps only in-frame clones and is missing some. The table lists fewer than 450,000 clones, 85% to 90% of them singletons. The sample was peripheral blood. Receptors were obtained from a woman aged 70-85 years with COVID-19, enrolled during active disease.

This clone appeared a single time. V gene TRBV5-4 combines with J gene TRBJ2-5; 16 bases match TRBD2. The CDR3 loop spans 17 amino acids. V was pared by 4 bases and J by 5 bases, with 8 bases of the junction left unmatched. The germline V gene encodes CDR1 SGHNT and CDR2 YYREEE (reference sequence). CDR3 residues: CASSLGTSGGAGETQYF. The CDR3 nucleotides are TGTGCCAGCAGCCTCGGGACTAGCGGGGGGGCTGGGGAGACCCAGTACTTC.

Comments on this clone: The same CDR3 also results from other DNA sequences found in this sample. The chain combines TRBV12-3 or TRBV12-4 with TRBJ1-5; D is uncertain. This CDR3 has 13 amino acids. The V and J ends lost 3 bases and 6 bases respectively, with 9 bases between them. The CDR3 region is CASSLTGGQPQHF. DNA of the CDR3: TGTGCCAGCAGTTTGACTGGAGGTCAGCCCCAGCATTTT.

The rearrangement links TRBV5-1 to TRBJ2-7; TRBD2 matches at 7 bases. V gave up 0 bases and J gave up 0 bases; unmatched junction bases: 3. Germline-derived CDR1 and CDR2 are SGHRS and YFSETQ. The CDR3 extends over 15 amino acids. The CDR3 region is CASSLGSGISYEQYF. CDR3 nucleotide sequence: TGCGCCAGCAGCTTGGGGAGCGGGATCTCCTACGAGCAGTACTTC.

CDR3 in amino acids: CASSLESGSAELFF. CDR3 coding DNA: TGCGCCAGCAGCTTGGAATCAGGGTCCGCGGAACTGTTTTTT. The V and J genes are TRBV5-1 and TRBJ1-4; D perhaps matches TRBD1 (5 bases). CDR3 length: 14 residues. V gave up 0 bases and J gave up 12 bases, with 15 bases separating them. Germline CDR1 and CDR2: SGHRS and YFSETQ. Full variable domain (outside the CDR3, taken from reference TRBV5-1 and TRBJ1-4): KAGVTQTPRYLIKTRGQQVTLSCSPISGHRSVSWYQQTPGQGLQFLFEYFSETQRNKGNFPGRFSGRQFSNSRSEMNVSTLELGDSALYLCASSLESGSAELFFGSGTQLSVL.

V and J are TRBV4-3 and TRBJ1-4; D remains ambiguous. The CDR3 is 17 residues long. Trimming cost V 0 bases and J 6 bases, with 17 bases left between them. Germline V CDR1 and CDR2: LGHNA, YSLEER. CDR3 in amino acids: CASSQERPVQWDEKLFF. CDR3 DNA: TGCGCCAGCAGCCAAGAAAGGCCGGTACAGTGGGATGAAAAACTGTTTTTT.

The chain is built from TRBV6-2 or TRBV6-3 and TRBJ2-1; 9 nucleotides line up with TRBD2. V lost 5 bases and J lost 2; bases outside the gene matches: 7. This CDR3 spans 16 amino acids. CDR1 and CDR2 (germline): MNHEY, SVGEGT. The CDR3 DNA follows: TGTGCCAGCAGTCCGCTAGCGGGGAGTACCTACAATGAGCAGTTCTTC. It codes for CASSPLAGSTYNEQFF.

The chain links TRBV27 to TRBJ1-1; a weak D match, TRBD1 (6 bases). Trimming stripped 4 bases from V and 0 bases from J, with 12 bases between. The length of the CDR3 is 15 residues. In germline, CDR1 is MNHEY, CDR2 SMNVEV (reference sequence). CDR3 region: CASSSRGVLNTEAFF. Written as DNA, the CDR3 is TGTGCCAGCAGTTCCAGGGGCGTCTTGAACACTGAAGCTTTCTTT.

The chain uses TRBV30 and TRBJ1-2, with 11 bases matching TRBD1. With V trimmed by 2 bases and J by 4 bases, 6 bases remained unmatched. Germline loops: CDR1 GTSNPN, CDR2 SVGIG (reference sequence). The CDR3 runs 15 residues. The CDR3 sequence is CAWSTSGTGGYGYTF. The DNA for the CDR3 is TGTGCCTGGAGTACCTCCGGGACAGGGGGCTATGGCTACACCTTC.

In this sample, this clone turned up once. The J gene is TRBJ1-5, the V gene TRBV6-5; tentative D call: TRBD1 (6 bases). The CDR3 extends over 14 amino acids. Trimming cost V 5 bases and J 9 bases, with 17 bases left between them. The V gene's germline CDR1 is MNHEY and CDR2 SVGAGI. CDR3 in DNA: TGTGCCAGCAGTCCCGACAGGTTAAGTTCGCCCCAGCATTTT. Translating gives CASSPDRLSSPQHF.

The CDR3: CSVRTGLSYEQYF. In nucleotides, the CDR3 is TGCAGCGTTCGGACAGGGCTCTCCTACGAGCAGTACTTC. This chain uses TRBV29-1 with TRBJ2-7; 8 nucleotides align to TRBD1. The CDR3 has 13 residues. CDR1 is SQVTM and CDR2 is ANQGSEA in the germline V gene. V dropped 5 bases and J dropped 0; count of bases not matched to a gene: 3.